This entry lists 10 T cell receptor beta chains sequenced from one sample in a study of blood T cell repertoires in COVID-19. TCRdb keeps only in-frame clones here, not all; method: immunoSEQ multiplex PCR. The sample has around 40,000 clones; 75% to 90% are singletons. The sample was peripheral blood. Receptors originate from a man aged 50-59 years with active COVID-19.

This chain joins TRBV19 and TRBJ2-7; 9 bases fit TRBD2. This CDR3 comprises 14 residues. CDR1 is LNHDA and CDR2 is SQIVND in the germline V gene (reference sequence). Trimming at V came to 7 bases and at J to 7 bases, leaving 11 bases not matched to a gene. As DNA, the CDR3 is TGTGCCAGTAACGAGGTAGCGGGAGCTGGGGAGCAGTACTTC. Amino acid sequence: CASNEVAGAGEQYF.

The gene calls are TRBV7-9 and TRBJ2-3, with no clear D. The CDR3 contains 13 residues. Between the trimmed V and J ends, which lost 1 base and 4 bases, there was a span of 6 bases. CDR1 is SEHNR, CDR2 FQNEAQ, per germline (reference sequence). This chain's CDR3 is CASSLGQADTQYF. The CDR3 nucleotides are TGTGCCAGCAGCTTAGGTCAGGCAGATACGCAGTATTTT.

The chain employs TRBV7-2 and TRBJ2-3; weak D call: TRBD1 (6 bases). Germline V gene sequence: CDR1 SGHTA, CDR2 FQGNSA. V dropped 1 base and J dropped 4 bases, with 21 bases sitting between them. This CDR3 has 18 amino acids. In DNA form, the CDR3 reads TGTGCCAGCAGCTTAGAAGGCCCAGGGGCGGGCGTTGCAGATACGCAGTATTTT. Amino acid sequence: CASSLEGPGAGVADTQYF. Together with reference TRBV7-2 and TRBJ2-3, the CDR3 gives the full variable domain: GAGVSQSPSNKVTEKGKDVELRCDPISGHTALYWYRQSLGQGLEFLIYFQGNSAPDKSGLPSDRFSAERTGGSVSTLTIQRTQQEDSAVYLCASSLEGPGAGVADTQYFGPGTRLTVL.

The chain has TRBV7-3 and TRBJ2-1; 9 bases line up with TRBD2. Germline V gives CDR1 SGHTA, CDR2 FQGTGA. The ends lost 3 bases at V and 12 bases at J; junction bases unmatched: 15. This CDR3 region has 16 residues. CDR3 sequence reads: CASSLTPSGVAEGQFF. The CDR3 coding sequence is TGTGCCAGCAGCTTGACTCCTAGCGGGGTAGCCGAAGGGCAGTTCTTC. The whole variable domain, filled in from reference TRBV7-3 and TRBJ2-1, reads GAGVSQTPSNKVTEKGKYVELRCDPISGHTALYWYRQSLGQGPEFLIYFQGTGAADDSGLPNDRFFAVRPEGSVSTLKIQRTERGDSAVYLCASSLTPSGVAEGQFFGPGTRLTVL.

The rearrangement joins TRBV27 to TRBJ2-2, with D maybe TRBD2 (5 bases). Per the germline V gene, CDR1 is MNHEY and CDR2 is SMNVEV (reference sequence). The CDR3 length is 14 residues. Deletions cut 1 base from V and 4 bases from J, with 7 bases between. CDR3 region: CASSLWEFTGELFF. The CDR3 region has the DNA TGTGCCAGCAGTTTATGGGAGTTCACCGGGGAGCTGTTTTTT.

This chain's CDR3 is CASSLVAASTDTQYF. The CDR3 coding sequence is TGTGCCAGCAGCTTAGTAGCAGCTAGCACAGATACGCAGTATTTT. The chain is built from TRBV11-2 and TRBJ2-3, with D hard to call. Germline V CDR1 and CDR2: SGHAT, FQNNGV. The length of the CDR3 is 15 residues. V lost 1 base and J lost 0, with 8 bases in between.

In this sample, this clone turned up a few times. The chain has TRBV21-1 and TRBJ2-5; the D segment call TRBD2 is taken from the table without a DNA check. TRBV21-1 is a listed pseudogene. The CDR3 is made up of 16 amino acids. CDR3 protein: CASREGRGASQETQYF. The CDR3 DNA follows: TGTGCCAGCAGAGAAGGGAGGGGCGCCTCCCAAGAGACCCAGTACTTC.

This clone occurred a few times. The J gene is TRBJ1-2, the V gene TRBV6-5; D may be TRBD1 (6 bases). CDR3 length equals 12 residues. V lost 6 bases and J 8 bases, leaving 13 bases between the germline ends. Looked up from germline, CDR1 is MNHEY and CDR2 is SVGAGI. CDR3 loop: CASSLQGGGYTF. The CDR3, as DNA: TGTGCCAGCAGCTTACAGGGTGGGGGCTACACCTTC.

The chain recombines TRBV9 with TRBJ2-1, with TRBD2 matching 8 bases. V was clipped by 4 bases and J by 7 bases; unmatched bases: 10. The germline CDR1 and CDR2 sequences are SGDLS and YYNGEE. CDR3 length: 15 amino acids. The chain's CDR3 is CASSNSGVGENEQFF. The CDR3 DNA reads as TGTGCCAGCAGCAATAGCGGGGTGGGGGAGAATGAGCAGTTCTTC.

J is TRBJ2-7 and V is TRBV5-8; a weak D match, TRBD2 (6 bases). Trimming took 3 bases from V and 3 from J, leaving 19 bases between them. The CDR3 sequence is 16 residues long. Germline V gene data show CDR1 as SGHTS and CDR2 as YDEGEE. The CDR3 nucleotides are TGTGCCAGCAGCTCACCTCGCTGGGGGGAACTCTACGAGCAGTACTTC. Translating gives CASSSPRWGELYEQYF.